The 23 T cell receptor beta chains reported below all come from one sample, sequenced in a study of blood T cell repertoires in COVID-19. Some clones are missing from TCRdb's copy, which holds only in-frame ones; the method was immunoSEQ multiplex PCR. This repertoire shows approximately 300,000 clones, about 93% found once; its top ten account for more than 6%. The sequenced sample was peripheral blood. All receptors derive from a woman in her 30s with COVID-19, enrolled during active disease.

The chain recombines TRBV11-2 with TRBJ1-1; 7 nucleotides align to TRBD1. Germline CDR1 is SGHAT and CDR2 is FQNNGV. The V segment lost 5 bases and the J segment 4 bases; nucleotides outside the gene matches: 4. CDR3 length: 13 residues. The CDR3 spells CASSPQGTTEAFF. In DNA, the CDR3 is TGTGCCAGCAGCCCACAGGGGACCACTGAAGCTTTCTTT.

The rearrangement uses TRBV11-2 and TRBJ2-7, with 10 bases identical to TRBD2. The germline gives CDR1 SGHAT, CDR2 FQNNGV. This CDR3 comprises 14 residues. Germline trimming cut 5 bases from V and 2 bases from J; bases unmatched to any gene: 3. DNA for the CDR3: TGTGCCAGCAGCCCTCTAGCGGGGGCCTACGAGCAGTACTTC. This gives the protein CASSPLAGAYEQYF.

This sequence joins TRBV19 and TRBJ1-3; D uncertain. Germline V gene sequence: CDR1 LNHDA, CDR2 SQIVND (reference sequence). The CDR3 covers 15 residues. With 1 base removed from V and 3 bases from J, the gap between germline ends came to 10 bases. CDR3 sequence: CASSIGAQIGNTIYF. The CDR3 DNA reads as TGTGCCAGTAGTATAGGGGCACAGATTGGAAACACCATATATTTT.

The chain recombines TRBV7-9 with TRBJ1-3, with 8 bases matching TRBD1. With V trimmed by 1 base and J by 0 bases, 8 bases remained unmatched. There are 18 residues in the CDR3. In germline, CDR1 is SEHNR, CDR2 FQNEAQ (reference sequence). The chain's CDR3 is CASSLGTGTSGSGNTIYF. In DNA, the CDR3 is TGTGCCAGCAGCTTAGGGACAGGGACTTCGGGCTCTGGAAACACCATATATTTT.

V is TRBV6-5 and J is TRBJ2-2, with a tentative D call TRBD2 (6 bases). V gave up 0 bases and J gave up 7 bases, with 9 bases separating them. Germline V gives CDR1 MNHEY, CDR2 SVGAGI. CDR3 length: 14 residues. The CDR3 sequence is CASSYSLGGGELFF. CDR3 in DNA: TGTGCCAGCAGTTACTCCCTCGGGGGCGGGGAGCTGTTTTTT.

This rearrangement joins TRBV19 to TRBJ1-5, with a weak D call TRBD1 (5 bases). The CDR3 loop spans 14 amino acids. Germline CDR1 is LNHDA and CDR2 is SQIVND (reference sequence). V gave up 5 bases and J gave up 0 bases, with 8 bases separating them. The CDR3 region is CASSRQSSNQPQHF. The CDR3 nucleotides are TGTGCCAGTAGTCGACAGTCTAGCAATCAGCCCCAGCATTTT. The full variable domain, its missing parts supplied by reference TRBV19 and TRBJ1-5, is DGGITQSPKYLFRKEGQNVTLSCEQNLNHDAMYWYRQDPGQGLRLIYYSQIVNDFQKGDIAEGYSVSREKKESFPLTVTSAQKNPTAFYLCASSRQSSNQPQHFGDGTRLSIL.

This clone was counted once. V gene TRBV30 combines with J gene TRBJ1-2; D perhaps matches TRBD1 (6 bases). V dropped 6 bases and J dropped 5 bases, with 16 bases sitting between them. Germline V gene data show CDR1 as GTSNPN and CDR2 as SVGIG (reference sequence). CDR3 length: 13 amino acids. The CDR3 nucleotides read TGTGCCTGTCTGCCCGGGGGGGCGTATGGCTACACCTTC. This encodes CACLPGGAYGYTF.

This sequence joins TRBV3-1 (or the pseudogene TRBV3-2) and TRBJ2-1; 14 positions match TRBD2. CDR1 and CDR2 (germline): LGHDT, YNNKEL (reference sequence). This CDR3 spans 14 amino acids. The junction had 1 base not matched to a gene; V was cut back by 7 bases and J by 5 bases. For the CDR3, the DNA is TGTGCCAGCACGACTAGCGGGAGGGACAATGAGCAGTTCTTC. Residues: CASTTSGRDNEQFF.

The chain employs TRBV28 and TRBJ2-5; D ambiguous. The V end was cut by 8 bases, the J end by 5 bases, with 12 bases between. From germline, CDR1 is MDHEN and CDR2 SYDVKM. This CDR3 comprises 12 residues. CDR3 bases: TGTGCCAGCGGTTCCTCAAGCGAGACCCAGTACTTC. It yields the protein CASGSSSETQYF.

The chain links TRBV7-8 to TRBJ1-1; D ambiguous. Trimming removed 0 bases at V and 4 bases at J, with 6 bases between. This CDR3 has 13 amino acids. Germline V gene lookup returns CDR1 SGHVS and CDR2 FQNEAQ. CDR3 DNA sequence: TGTGCCAGCAGCTTAGCGGAGATCACTGAAGCTTTCTTT. This encodes CASSLAEITEAFF.

This sequence joins TRBV4-1 and TRBJ2-1; 9 positions agree with TRBD2. This CDR3 is built from 17 residues. Germline CDR1 is MGHRA and CDR2 is YSYEKL. The junction had 16 bases not matched to a gene; V was cut back by 4 bases and J by 9 bases. CDR3 DNA: TGCGCCAGCAGCCGGCGACTAGCGGATAGGGGGGTGGGTGAGCAGTTCTTC. Translated: CASSRRLADRGVGEQFF.

The rearrangement uses TRBV5-1 and TRBJ2-4; 7 bases agree with TRBD1. CDR1 is SGHRS and CDR2 is YFSETQ in the germline V gene. This CDR3 has 17 residues. V gave up 4 bases and J gave up 0 bases; unmatched junction bases: 10. CDR3 protein: CASSQGQTLLAKNIQYF. DNA of the CDR3: TGCGCCAGCAGCCAGGGACAGACTCTTCTAGCCAAAAACATTCAGTACTTC.

The chain recombines TRBV27 with TRBJ1-5; 7 positions agree with TRBD1. Germline V gene data show CDR1 as MNHEY and CDR2 as SMNVEV (reference sequence). Losses at the gene ends were 6 bases for V and 3 bases for J; bases not matched to a gene: 8. The CDR3 covers 15 residues. CDR3 loop: CASSLEGQFNQPQHF. CDR3 bases: TGTGCCAGCAGCTTGGAGGGACAGTTCAATCAGCCCCAGCATTTT.

This clone was seen a single time. J is TRBJ1-5 and V is TRBV2; D may be TRBD1 (6 bases). The CDR3 is 13 amino acids. Looked up from germline, CDR1 is SNHLY and CDR2 is FYNNEI. V dropped 8 bases and J dropped 7 bases, with 15 bases sitting between them. The CDR3: CASAGEVGQPQHF. CDR3 bases: TGTGCCAGCGCAGGGGAAGTCGGGCAGCCCCAGCATTTT.

The chain is built from TRBV29-1 and TRBJ1-2; D gene uncertain. Looked up from germline, CDR1 is SQVTM and CDR2 is ANQGSEA. This CDR3 is built from 12 residues. Here the CDR3 reads CKAGDRDYGYTF. The CDR3 DNA reads as TGCAAGGCCGGAGACCGAGACTATGGCTACACCTTC.

The chain employs TRBV29-1 and TRBJ1-1; 8 bases map to TRBD1. The CDR3 covers 14 residues. Germline CDR1 is SQVTM and CDR2 is ANQGSEA. Trimming cost V 6 bases and J 0 bases; bases outside gene matches: 6. The CDR3 is CSVDRGSMNTEAFF. The DNA for the CDR3 is TGCAGCGTAGACAGGGGCAGCATGAACACTGAAGCTTTCTTT.

V gene TRBV4-2 combines with J gene TRBJ2-7; 7 nucleotides align to TRBD2. Germline lookup yields CDR1 LGHNA and CDR2 YNFKEQ. This CDR3 region has 14 residues. With 5 bases clipped from V and 3 bases from J, the junction kept 7 bases outside the gene matches. Written as DNA, the CDR3 is TGTGCCAGCAGCGCCGGACTAGGGATCTACGAGCAGTACTTC. Amino acid sequence: CASSAGLGIYEQYF.

The J gene is TRBJ2-1, the V gene TRBV29-1; 13 bases align to TRBD2. The germline V gene has CDR1 SQVTM and CDR2 ANQGSEA. This CDR3 contains 16 residues. Unmatched junction bases numbered 8, after V lost 7 bases and J lost 2 bases. The CDR3 DNA sequence: TGCAGCGGAGGGGGACTAGCGGGACCTACCTACAATGAGCAGTTCTTC. Its translation is CSGGGLAGPTYNEQFF.

The chain uses TRBV4-1 and TRBJ1-1; the match to TRBD1 covers 7 bases. V lost 4 bases to trimming and J lost 1 base; unmatched junction nucleotides: 3. Germline V gene data show CDR1 as MGHRA and CDR2 as YSYEKL. This CDR3 has 14 amino acids. Here the CDR3 reads CASSLGQENTEAFF. The CDR3 DNA sequence: TGCGCCAGCAGCCTTGGACAGGAGAACACTGAAGCTTTCTTT.

The chain recombines TRBV18 with TRBJ1-1; no definite D call. V dropped 3 bases and J dropped 6 bases, with 14 bases sitting between them. The CDR3 totals 14 residues. Looked up from germline, CDR1 is KGHSH and CDR2 is LQKENI. CDR3 loop: CASSPGRSSAEAFF. The DNA of the CDR3 is TGTGCCAGCTCACCGGGGAGGAGTTCTGCTGAAGCTTTCTTT.

CDR3 amino acids: CASKAGNTEAFF. CDR3 sequence (DNA): TGTGCCAGTAAAGCCGGGAACACTGAAGCTTTCTTT. The genes are TRBV19 and TRBJ1-1, with D unclear. Germline assignment: CDR1 LNHDA and CDR2 SQIVND (reference sequence). CDR3 size: 12 residues. Trimming cost V 7 bases and J 1 base, with 7 bases left between them.

The J gene is TRBJ1-1, the V gene TRBV6-5; 10 nucleotides agree with TRBD1. The CDR3 consists of 16 residues. Germline-derived CDR1 and CDR2 are MNHEY and SVGAGI. V lost 2 bases to trimming and J lost 4 bases; unmatched junction nucleotides: 7. The CDR3, as DNA: TGTGCCAGCAGTTACGGGGACAGGGGCGGGAGCACTGAAGCTTTCTTT. Translation: CASSYGDRGGSTEAFF.

The genes are TRBV20-1 and TRBJ2-7; TRBD2 matches at 8 bases. The CDR3 extends over 13 amino acids. With 3 bases clipped from V and 6 bases from J, the junction kept 7 bases outside the gene matches. Germline CDR1 is DFQATT and CDR2 is SNEGSKA (reference sequence). The DNA for the CDR3 is TGCAGTGCTAGTGGTGGACTAGCTTTCGAGCAGTACTTC. It codes for CSASGGLAFEQYF.